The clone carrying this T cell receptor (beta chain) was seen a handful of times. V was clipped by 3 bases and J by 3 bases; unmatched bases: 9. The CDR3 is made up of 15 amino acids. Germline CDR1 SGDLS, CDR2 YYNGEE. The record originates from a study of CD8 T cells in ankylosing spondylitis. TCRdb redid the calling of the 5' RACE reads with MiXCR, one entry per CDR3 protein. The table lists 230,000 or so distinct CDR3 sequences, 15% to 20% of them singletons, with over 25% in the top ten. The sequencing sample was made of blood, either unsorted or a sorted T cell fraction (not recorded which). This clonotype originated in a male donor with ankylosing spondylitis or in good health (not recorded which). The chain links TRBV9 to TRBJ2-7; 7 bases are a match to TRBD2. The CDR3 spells CASSAGGAENYEQYF. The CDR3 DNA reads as TGTGCCAGCAGCGCGGGAGGAGCGGAAAACTACGAGCAGTACTTC.